This TCR beta chain came from a study of control samples from healthy donors and cancer patients. Only in-frame clones appear in the TCRdb table, and some are missing; sequencing was by immunoSEQ multiplex PCR. The table lists 98,000 or so clones, roughly three quarters of them singletons. Germline lookup yields CDR1 SGHTA and CDR2 FQGNSA. Trimming shortened V by 8 bases and J by 5 bases, and 21 bases separated the two germline ends. CDR3 length: 15 residues. The rearrangement uses TRBV7-2 and TRBJ1-2; D perhaps matches TRBD1 (6 bases). What was sequenced was blood. This receptor was obtained from a woman aged 25 to 45 in good health. The CDR3 DNA reads as TGTGCCAGCCACAGGGACGGGGGCGATGGGTATGGCTACACCTTC. It translates to CASHRDGGDGYGYTF. Complete variable domain (other parts from reference TRBV7-2 and TRBJ1-2): GAGVSQSPSNKVTEKGKDVELRCDPISGHTALYWYRQSLGQGLEFLIYFQGNSAPDKSGLPSDRFSAERTGGSVSTLTIQRTQQEDSAVYLCASHRDGGDGYGYTFGSGTRLTVV.